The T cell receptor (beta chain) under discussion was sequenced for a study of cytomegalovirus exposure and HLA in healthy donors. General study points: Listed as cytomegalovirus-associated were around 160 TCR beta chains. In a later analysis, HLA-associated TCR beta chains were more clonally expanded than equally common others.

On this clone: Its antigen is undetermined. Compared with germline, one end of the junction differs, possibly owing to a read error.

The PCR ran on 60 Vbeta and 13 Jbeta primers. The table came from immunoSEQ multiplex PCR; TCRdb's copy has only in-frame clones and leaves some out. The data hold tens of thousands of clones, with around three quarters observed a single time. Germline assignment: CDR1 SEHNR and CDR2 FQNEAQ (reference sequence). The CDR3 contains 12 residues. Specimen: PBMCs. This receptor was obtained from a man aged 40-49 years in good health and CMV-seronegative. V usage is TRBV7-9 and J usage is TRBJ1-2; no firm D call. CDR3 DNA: TGTACCAGCAGCCCGCCAGAGGGCGGCTACACCTTC. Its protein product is CTSSPPEGGYTF. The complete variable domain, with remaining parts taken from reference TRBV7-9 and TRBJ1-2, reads DTGVSQNPRHKITKRGQNVTFRCDPISEHNRLYWYRQTLGQGPEFLTYFQNEAQLEKSRLLSDRFSAERPKGSFSTLEIQRTEQGDSAMYLCTSSPPEGGYTFGSGTRLTVV.